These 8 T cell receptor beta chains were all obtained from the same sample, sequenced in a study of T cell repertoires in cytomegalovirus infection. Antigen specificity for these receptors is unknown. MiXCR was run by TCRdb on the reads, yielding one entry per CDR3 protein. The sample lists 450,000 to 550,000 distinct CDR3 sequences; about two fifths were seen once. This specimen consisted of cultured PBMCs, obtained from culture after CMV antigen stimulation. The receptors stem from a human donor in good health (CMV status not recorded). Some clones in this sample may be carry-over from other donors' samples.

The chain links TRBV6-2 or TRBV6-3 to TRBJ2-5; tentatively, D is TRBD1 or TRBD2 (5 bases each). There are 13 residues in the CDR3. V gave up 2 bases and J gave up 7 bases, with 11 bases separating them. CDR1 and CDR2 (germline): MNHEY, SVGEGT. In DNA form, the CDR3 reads TGTGCCAGCAGTTACGAGGGGACCAGGACCCAGTACTTC. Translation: CASSYEGTRTQYF.

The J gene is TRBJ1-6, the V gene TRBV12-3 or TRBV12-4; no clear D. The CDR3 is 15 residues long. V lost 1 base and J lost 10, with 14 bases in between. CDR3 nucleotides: TGTGCCAGCAGTTTAGATTACATAGGTGGATCACCCCTCCACTTT. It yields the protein CASSLDYIGGSPLHF.

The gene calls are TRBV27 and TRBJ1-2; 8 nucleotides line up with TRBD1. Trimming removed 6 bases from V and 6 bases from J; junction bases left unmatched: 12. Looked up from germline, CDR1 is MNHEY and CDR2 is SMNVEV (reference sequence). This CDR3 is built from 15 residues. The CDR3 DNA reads TGTGCCAGCAGACCCCACTCCGACAGGGGAGATGGCTACACCTTC. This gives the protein CASRPHSDRGDGYTF.

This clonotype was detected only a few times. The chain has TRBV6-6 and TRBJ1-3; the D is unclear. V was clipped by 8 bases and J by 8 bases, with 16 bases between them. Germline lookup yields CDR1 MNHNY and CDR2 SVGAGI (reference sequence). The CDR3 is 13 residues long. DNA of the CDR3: TGTGCCAGCCAGCTCGGGCCTCTGGACACCATATATTTT. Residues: CASQLGPLDTIYF.

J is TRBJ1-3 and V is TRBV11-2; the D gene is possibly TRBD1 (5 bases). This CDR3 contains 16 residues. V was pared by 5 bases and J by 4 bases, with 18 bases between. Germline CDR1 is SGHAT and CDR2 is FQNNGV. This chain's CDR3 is CASSPPGHLLGNTIYF. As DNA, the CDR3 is TGTGCCAGCAGCCCACCCGGACATCTGCTAGGAAACACCATATATTTT.

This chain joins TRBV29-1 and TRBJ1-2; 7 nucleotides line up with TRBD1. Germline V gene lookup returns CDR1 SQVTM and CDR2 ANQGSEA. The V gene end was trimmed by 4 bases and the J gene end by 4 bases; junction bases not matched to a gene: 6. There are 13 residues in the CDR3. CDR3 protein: CSVVGTAGYGYTF. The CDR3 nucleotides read TGCAGCGTTGTGGGGACAGCTGGCTATGGCTACACCTTC.

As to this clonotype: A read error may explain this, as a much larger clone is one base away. Written as DNA, the CDR3 is TGTGCCAGCACCCCCCCCGGGACAGGAGGATTCGGAGCTTTCTTT. Protein sequence: CASTPPGTGGFGAFF. The chain couples TRBV27 to TRBJ1-1, with 8 bases matching TRBD1. The CDR3 sequence is 15 residues long. The germline CDR1 and CDR2 sequences are MNHEY and SMNVEV (reference sequence). The junction had 17 bases not matched to a gene; V was cut back by 7 bases and J by 10 bases.

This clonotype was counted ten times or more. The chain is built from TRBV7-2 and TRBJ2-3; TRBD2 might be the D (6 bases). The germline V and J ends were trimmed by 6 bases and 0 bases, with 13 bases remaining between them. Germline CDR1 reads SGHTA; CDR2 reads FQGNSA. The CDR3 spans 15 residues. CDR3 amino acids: CASRSAGFSTDTQYF. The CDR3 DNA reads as TGTGCCAGCAGGTCAGCGGGCTTTAGCACAGATACGCAGTATTTT.